This TCR beta chain is drawn from a study of control samples from healthy donors and cancer patients. TCRdb's table, derived via immunoSEQ multiplex PCR, lists solely in-frame clones and lacks some. The data contain some 150,000 clones, over 90% of them singletons. This clone appeared once. Specimen: blood. This clonotype was obtained from a man aged 50 to 59 in good health.

CDR3 nucleotides: TGTGCCAGCAGCAAAGTTATAGGCACTAGCGTTGATACGCAGTATTTT. As protein: CASSKVIGTSVDTQYF. The chain joins TRBV21-1 to TRBJ2-3; the table's TRBD2 call for D was not verified on the DNA. TRBV21-1 is annotated as a pseudogene. This CDR3 contains 16 residues.